These 6 T cell receptor beta chains were all obtained from the same sample, sequenced in a study of PD-1 and CTLA-4 blockade in melanoma. The data were produced by immunoSEQ multiplex PCR, yet TCRdb's version contains in-frame clones alone and is incomplete. The sample lists about 30,000 clones; roughly 91% were seen once. The sample was CD8+ T cells from peripheral blood, taken before anti-PD-1 treatment. These receptors were obtained from a human donor with melanoma.

The chain couples TRBV7-9 to TRBJ1-1, with D possibly being TRBD1 (5 bases). The ends were cut back, 1 base at V and 1 base at J, with 7 bases in the middle. CDR1 is SEHNR and CDR2 is FQNEAQ in the germline V gene (reference sequence). The CDR3 extends over 14 amino acids. In DNA form, the CDR3 reads TGTGCCAGCAGCTTAGTTGGACAGAACACTGAAGCTTTCTTT. Translated, it gives CASSLVGQNTEAFF.

The chain recombines TRBV5-1 with TRBJ2-7; 7 bases line up with TRBD1. Germline V CDR1 and CDR2: SGHRS, YFSETQ. The CDR3 contains 13 residues. V gave up 8 bases and J gave up 2 bases; unmatched junction bases: 7. CDR3: CASTGTETYEQYF. The CDR3 DNA reads as TGCGCCAGTACCGGGACAGAAACCTACGAGCAGTACTTC.

This clone appeared a few times. The V gene is TRBV19, the J gene TRBJ1-1, with a tentative D call TRBD1 (5 bases). Germline V CDR1 and CDR2: LNHDA, SQIVND (reference sequence). The CDR3 is made up of 16 amino acids. The V gene lost 4 bases and the J gene lost 0 bases, with 15 bases spanning the gap. CDR3 amino acids: CASSNTGAWMNTEAFF. In DNA, the CDR3 is TGTGCCAGTAGTAATACAGGAGCTTGGATGAACACTGAAGCTTTCTTT. Variable domain in full (rest from reference TRBV19 and TRBJ1-1): DGGITQSPKYLFRKEGQNVTLSCEQNLNHDAMYWYRQDPGQGLRLIYYSQIVNDFQKGDIAEGYSVSREKKESFPLTVTSAQKNPTAFYLCASSNTGAWMNTEAFFGQGTRLTVV.

The chain combines TRBV27 with TRBJ2-7, with TRBD2 identical over 13 bases. Looked up from germline, CDR1 is MNHEY and CDR2 is SMNVEV (reference sequence). J lost 5 bases, V lost 5 bases, and 6 bases had no gene match. The CDR3 totals 15 residues. CDR3 residues: CASSELAGGVHEQYF. The CDR3 coding sequence is TGTGCCAGCAGTGAACTAGCGGGAGGGGTGCACGAGCAGTACTTC.

The chain couples TRBV11-2 to TRBJ2-1; tentative D call: TRBD2 (5 bases). The CDR3 totals 15 residues. CDR1 SGHAT and CDR2 FQNNGV come from the germline V gene. The V end was cut by 7 bases, the J end by 0 bases, with 13 bases between. This CDR3 reads CASTVGASSYNEQFF. CDR3 coding DNA: TGTGCCAGCACCGTGGGAGCGAGCTCCTACAATGAGCAGTTCTTC.

V gene TRBV24-1 combines with J gene TRBJ1-2, with no clear D. The CDR3 is 16 residues long. Germline assignment: CDR1 KGHDR and CDR2 SFDVKD. Trimming shortened V by 3 bases and J by 6 bases, and 19 bases separated the two germline ends. CDR3 DNA sequence: TGTGCCACCAGTGATGGACCGAGCCCCGGCTTAAATGGCTACACCTTC. Protein product: CATSDGPSPGLNGYTF.